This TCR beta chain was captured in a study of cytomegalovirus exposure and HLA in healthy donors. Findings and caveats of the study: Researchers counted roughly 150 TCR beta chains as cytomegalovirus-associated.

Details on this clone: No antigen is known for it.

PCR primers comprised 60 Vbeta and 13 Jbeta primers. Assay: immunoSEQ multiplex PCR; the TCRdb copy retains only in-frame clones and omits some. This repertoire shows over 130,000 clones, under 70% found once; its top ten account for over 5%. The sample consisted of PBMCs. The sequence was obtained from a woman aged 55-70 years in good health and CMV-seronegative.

The CDR3 bases are TGTGCCAGCAGTTTACAACGAGCCGAGAACACTGAAGCTTTCTTT. Translating it yields CASSLQRAENTEAFF. The chain couples TRBV27 to TRBJ1-1; D gene unclear. Trimming pared 2 bases from V and 1 base from J, leaving 11 bases between. The germline gives CDR1 MNHEY, CDR2 SMNVEV (reference sequence). The CDR3 consists of 15 residues.